The text below deals with one T cell receptor (beta chain). The data belong to a study of T cell responses to AZD1222 COVID-19 vaccine. Study at large: Pooled samples include second doses given at about 4 or 12 weeks.

The CDR3 spans 14 residues. From germline, CDR1 is SNHLY and CDR2 FYNNEI. Trimming took off 7 bases at V and 3 bases at J, with 13 bases between the two ends. Clones were sequenced by immunoSEQ multiplex PCR, and TCRdb holds only the in-frame ones, with some missing. Of 150,000 to 200,000 clones listed, 94% are singletons. V is TRBV2 and J is TRBJ1-5, with D possibly being TRBD1 (5 bases). This clonotype was obtained from an adult in good health. This specimen was peripheral blood, taken on day 0 of AZD1222 vaccination. CDR3 loop: CASKVSGLNQPQHF. In DNA form, the CDR3 reads TGTGCCAGCAAAGTTTCAGGGCTCAATCAGCCCCAGCATTTT.